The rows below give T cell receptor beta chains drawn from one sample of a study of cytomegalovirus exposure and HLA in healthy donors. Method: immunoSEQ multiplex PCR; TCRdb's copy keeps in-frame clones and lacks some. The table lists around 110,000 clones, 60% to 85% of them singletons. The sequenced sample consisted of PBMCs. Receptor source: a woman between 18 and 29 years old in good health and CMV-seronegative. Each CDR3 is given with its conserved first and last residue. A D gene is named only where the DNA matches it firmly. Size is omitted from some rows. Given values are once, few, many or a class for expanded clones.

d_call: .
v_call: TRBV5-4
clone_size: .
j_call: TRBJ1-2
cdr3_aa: CASSLNPGVNYGYTF
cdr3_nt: TGTGCCAGCAGCTTGAACCCAGGGGTGAACTATGGCTACACCTTC

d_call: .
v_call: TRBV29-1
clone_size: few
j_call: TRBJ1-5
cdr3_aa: CSVMDSSGGQPQHF
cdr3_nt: TGCAGCGTTATGGACAGTTCGGGCGGTCAGCCCCAGCATTTT

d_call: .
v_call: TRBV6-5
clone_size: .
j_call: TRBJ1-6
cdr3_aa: CASSRTDNNSPLHF
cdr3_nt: TGTGCCAGCAGTCGGACAGATAATAATTCACCCCTCCACTTT

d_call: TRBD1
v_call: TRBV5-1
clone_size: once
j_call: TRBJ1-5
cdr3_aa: CASSPGTGVQPQHF
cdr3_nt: TGCGCCAGCAGCCCGGGGACAGGGGTCCAGCCCCAGCATTTT

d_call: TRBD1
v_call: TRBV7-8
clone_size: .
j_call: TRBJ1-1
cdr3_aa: CASRKTGGRGTEAFF
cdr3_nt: TGTGCCAGCAGAAAGACAGGGGGTAGAGGGACTGAAGCTTTCTTT

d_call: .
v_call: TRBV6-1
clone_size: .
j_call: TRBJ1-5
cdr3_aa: CASREDSYSNQPQHF
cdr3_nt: TGTGCCAGCAGGGAGGACAGCTATAGCAATCAGCCCCAGCATTTT

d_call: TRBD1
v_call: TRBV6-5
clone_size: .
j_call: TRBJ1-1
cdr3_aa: CASRQGAINTEAFF
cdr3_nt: TGTGCCAGCAGACAGGGGGCCATCAACACTGAAGCTTTCTTT

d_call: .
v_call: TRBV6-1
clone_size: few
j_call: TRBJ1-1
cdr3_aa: CASSSQGSGTEAFF
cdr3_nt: TGTGCCAGCAGTTCCCAGGGCAGTGGCACTGAAGCTTTCTTT

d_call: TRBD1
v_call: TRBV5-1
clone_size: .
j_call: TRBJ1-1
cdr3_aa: CASRGQVNTEAFF
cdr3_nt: TGCGCCAGCAGGGGACAGGTGAACACTGAAGCTTTCTTT

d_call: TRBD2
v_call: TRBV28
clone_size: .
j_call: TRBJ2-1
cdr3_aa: CASRQGLAGTFSYNEQFF
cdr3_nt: TGTGCCAGCAGACAGGGACTAGCGGGTACTTTCTCCTACAATGAGCAGTTCTTC

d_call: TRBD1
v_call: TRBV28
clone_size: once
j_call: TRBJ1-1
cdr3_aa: CASSLSGGNTEAFF
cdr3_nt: TGTGCCAGCAGTTTATCAGGGGGCAATACTGAAGCTTTCTTT

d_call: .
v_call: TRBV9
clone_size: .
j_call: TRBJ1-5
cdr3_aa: CASSVGGSNQPQHF
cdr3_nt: TGTGCCAGCAGCGTAGGAGGGTCTAATCAGCCCCAGCATTTT

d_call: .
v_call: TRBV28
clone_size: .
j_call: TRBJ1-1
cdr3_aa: CASSLSRGSEAFF
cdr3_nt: TGTGCCAGCAGTTTAAGCCGGGGTTCTGAAGCTTTCTTT

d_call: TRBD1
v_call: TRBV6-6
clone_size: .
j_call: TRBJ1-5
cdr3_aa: CASSTRTGNSNQPQHF
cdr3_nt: TGTGCCAGCAGTACCCGGACAGGGAATAGCAATCAGCCCCAGCATTTT

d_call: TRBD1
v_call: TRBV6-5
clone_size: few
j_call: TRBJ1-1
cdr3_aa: CASSPRDRLDTEAFF
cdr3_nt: TGTGCCAGCAGTCCCCGGGACAGGTTGGACACTGAAGCTTTCTTT

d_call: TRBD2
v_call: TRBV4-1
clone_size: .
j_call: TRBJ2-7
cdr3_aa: CASSQVQRASGTYEQYF
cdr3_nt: TGCGCCAGCAGCCAAGTTCAACGGGCTAGCGGTACCTACGAGCAGTACTTC

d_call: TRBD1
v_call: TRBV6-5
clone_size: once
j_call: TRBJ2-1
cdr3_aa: CASSRDRDNEQFF
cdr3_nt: TGTGCCAGTTCTCGGGACAGAGACAATGAGCAGTTCTTC

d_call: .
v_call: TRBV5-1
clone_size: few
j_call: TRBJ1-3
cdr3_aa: CASSFNPPGDSGNTIYF
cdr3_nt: TGCGCCAGCAGCTTCAACCCCCCCGGAGACTCTGGAAACACCATATATTTT

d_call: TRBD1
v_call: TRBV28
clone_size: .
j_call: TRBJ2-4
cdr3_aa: CASRSLGGAFAKNIQYF
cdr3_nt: TGTGCCAGCAGATCCCTAGGGGGCGCTTTCGCCAAAAACATTCAGTACTTC

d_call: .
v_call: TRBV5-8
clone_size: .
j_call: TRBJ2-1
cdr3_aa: CASSLAFGRGADEQFF
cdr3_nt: TGTGCCAGCAGCTTGGCTTTCGGCAGGGGAGCTGATGAGCAGTTCTTC